A single sample is the source of the 17 T cell receptor beta chains below, sequenced in a study of T cell repertoires in cytomegalovirus infection. The antigens of these receptors remain unknown. In TCRdb, the reads were re-called with MiXCR into one record per CDR3 protein. The repertoire holds about 900,000 distinct CDR3 sequences, with roughly 30% as singletons. Sequences were derived from cultured CD8+ T cells from PBMCs, sampled from culture after CMV antigen stimulation. The receptors come from a human donor in good health (CMV status not recorded). Some clones in this sample may be carry-over from other donors' samples.

This clonotype was seen a handful of times. The chain couples TRBV12-3 or TRBV12-4 to TRBJ1-1; 7 nucleotides line up with TRBD1. The CDR3 has 15 residues. With V trimmed by 5 bases and J by 1 base, 7 bases remained unmatched. The CDR3 nucleotides read TGTGCCAGCAGTATTACAGGGGTTTGGAACACTGAAGCTTTCTTT. Its translation is CASSITGVWNTEAFF.

V and J are TRBV6-2 or TRBV6-3 and TRBJ1-1; D gene ambiguous. The CDR3 has 14 residues. The germline V gene encodes CDR1 MNHEY and CDR2 SVGEGT. The CDR3 DNA is TGTGCTTCTCAGCCGGGGAATATGAACACTGAAGCTTTCTTT. Its protein product is CASQPGNMNTEAFF.

The chain couples TRBV10-3 to TRBJ2-7, with D possibly TRBD1 on 6 matching bases. This CDR3 contains 12 residues. CDR1 and CDR2 from the germline V gene are ENHRY and SYGVKD. V was cut by 6 bases and J by 3 bases, with 9 bases left in between. The CDR3 region has the DNA TGTGCCATCAGATTGGACAGCTACGAGCAGTACTTC. Amino acids: CAIRLDSYEQYF.

Details on this clonotype: A much larger clonotype is one base distant, so this may be a read error. J is TRBJ2-5 and V is TRBV7-6; 9 nucleotides line up with TRBD1. CDR3 length: 14 residues. Per the germline V gene, CDR1 is SGHVS and CDR2 is FNYEAQ. Unmatched junction bases numbered 19, after V lost 10 bases and J lost 13 bases. The CDR3 region has the DNA TGTGCCAACAGAGCCGGGACAGGGTCCAGGTTTTTGTACTTC. Translation: CANRAGTGSRFLYF.

This clonotype was seen ten or more times. V and J are TRBV7-6 and TRBJ2-1, with a possible D match to TRBD2 (7 bases). In germline, CDR1 is SGHVS, CDR2 FNYEAQ. This CDR3 is 16 amino acids long. Trimming left V 2 bases short and J 7 bases short, with 18 bases between. CDR3 nucleotide sequence: TGTGCCAGCAGCTTAAGAGGGGGGGGCCGGGGGAATGAGCAGTTCTTC. Amino acids: CASSLRGGGRGNEQFF.

The rearrangement uses TRBV6-5 and TRBJ1-1, with 8 bases lining up with TRBD1. The CDR3 spans 13 residues. Germline V lookup: CDR1 MNHEY, CDR2 SVGAGI. V shed 2 bases, J shed 7 bases, and the junction held 3 bases outside the gene matches. The CDR3 is CASSYMDRDEAFF. Written as DNA, the CDR3 is TGTGCCAGCAGTTACATGGACAGGGATGAAGCTTTCTTT.

This chain links TRBV6-6 with TRBJ1-5; D gene uncertain. The germline V gene encodes CDR1 MNHNY and CDR2 SVGAGI (reference sequence). The ends were cut back, 5 bases at V and 0 bases at J, with 11 bases in the middle. This CDR3 contains 15 residues. CDR3 DNA sequence: TGTGCCAGCAGTCCGAATCCTCGTAGCAATCAGCCCCAGCATTTT. Translation gives CASSPNPRSNQPQHF.

The chain joins TRBV7-6 to TRBJ2-1; 12 bases are a match to TRBD2. The CDR3 covers 17 residues. The V gene's germline CDR1 is SGHVS and CDR2 FNYEAQ. Trimming at V came to 3 bases and at J to 7 bases, leaving 10 bases not matched to a gene. CDR3 amino acids: CASSFKPTSGGTNEQFF. CDR3 in DNA: TGTGCCAGCAGCTTTAAACCCACTAGCGGGGGGACGAATGAGCAGTTCTTC. Combining the CDR3 with reference TRBV7-6 and TRBJ2-1 gives the whole variable domain GAGVSQSPRYKVTKRGQDVALRCDPISGHVSLYWYRQALGQGPEFLTYFNYEAQQDKSGLPNDRFSAERPEGSISTLTIQRTEQRDSAMYRCASSFKPTSGGTNEQFFGPGTRLTVL.

There are a few counts of this clonotype. This chain links TRBV6-2 or TRBV6-3 with TRBJ2-4; possible D gene TRBD1, 6 bases. V was shortened by 4 bases and J by 3 bases, with 13 bases between the two germline ends. Germline loops: CDR1 MNHEY, CDR2 SVGEGT. The CDR3 is 15 amino acids. CDR3 bases: TGTGCCAGCAGTTCGTTACAGGGCTTCAAAAACATTCAGTACTTC. The encoded protein is CASSSLQGFKNIQYF.

V gene TRBV15 combines with J gene TRBJ2-2; D gene ambiguous. The CDR3 extends over 15 amino acids. The germline gives CDR1 LNHNV, CDR2 YYDKDF (reference sequence). V lost 3 bases and J lost 6, with 14 bases in between. The CDR3 region has the DNA TGTGCCACCAGCAGGGAGAAACACAGTCCCGGGGAGCTGTTTTTT. It codes for CATSREKHSPGELFF.

This clonotype was found once. The rearrangement joins TRBV6-2 or TRBV6-3 to TRBJ1-2, with 7 bases lining up with TRBD1. The germline CDR1 and CDR2 sequences are MNHEY and SVGEGT. V was pared by 6 bases and J by 7 bases, with 14 bases of the junction left unmatched. The CDR3 has 15 residues. CDR3 DNA: TGTGCCAGCAGACCCCGACAGGGTCCCTCCCGTGGCTACACCTTC. This encodes CASRPRQGPSRGYTF.

Only a few counts were recorded for this clonotype. This rearrangement joins TRBV9 to TRBJ2-2, with 7 bases matching TRBD2. The CDR3 has 18 amino acids. The germline gives CDR1 SGDLS, CDR2 YYNGEE. V shed 2 bases and J 0 bases; nucleotides not matched to a gene: 10. The CDR3 is CASSVPTSRGTNTGELFF. The CDR3 DNA follows: TGTGCCAGCAGCGTTCCGACTAGCAGAGGAACGAACACCGGGGAGCTGTTTTTT.

The chain links TRBV5-6 to TRBJ2-3, with TRBD2 matching over 10 bases. The V and J ends lost 0 bases and 2 bases, in that order; junction bases with no gene match: 6. This CDR3 is 17 amino acids long. CDR1 and CDR2 from the germline V gene are SGHDT and YYEEEE. The CDR3 DNA sequence: TGTGCCAGCAGCTTGGGACTAGCGGGTCCTTTCACAGATACGCAGTATTTT. Residues: CASSLGLAGPFTDTQYF.

This clonotype was seen more than once but under ten times. Since a much larger clone is just one base distant, this may be a read error. V and J are TRBV27 and TRBJ2-3, with TRBD2 matching over 7 bases. There are 15 residues in the CDR3. Trimming took 6 bases from V and 1 from J; bases not matched to a gene: 7. Germline V lookup: CDR1 MNHEY, CDR2 SMNVEV (reference sequence). The CDR3 is CASSLLADGTDTQYF. CDR3 bases: TGTGCCAGCAGCCTGCTAGCGGACGGCACAGATACGCAGTATTTT.

The chain couples TRBV28 to TRBJ1-4, with unresolved D. The germline gives CDR1 MDHEN, CDR2 SYDVKM. Trimming pared 3 bases from V and 0 bases from J, leaving 8 bases between. The CDR3 spans 15 residues. CDR3 sequence (DNA): TGTGCCAGCAGTTTTTCGCCAGCAACTAATGAAAAACTGTTTTTT. Translated, it gives CASSFSPATNEKLFF.

This clonotype was found a few times. This chain connects TRBV4-2 to TRBJ1-1, with D possibly matching TRBD1 (5 bases). Germline V gene data show CDR1 as LGHNA and CDR2 as YNFKEQ. There are 14 residues in the CDR3. The V gene lost 4 bases and the J gene lost 4 bases, with 13 bases spanning the gap. The DNA for the CDR3 is TGTGCCAGCAGCCCCCCAGCGGGGCCCACTGAAGCTTTCTTT. It specifies CASSPPAGPTEAFF.

For this clonotype: This may stem from a read error, because a much larger clone lies one nucleotide away. The chain combines TRBV7-2 with TRBJ2-1; 13 bases are shared with TRBD2. CDR3 length: 16 amino acids. The ends lost 5 bases at V and 6 bases at J; junction bases unmatched: 7. The germline V gene encodes CDR1 SGHTA and CDR2 FQGNSA. The CDR3 reads CTSSLGLAGATNEQFF. The CDR3 DNA reads TGTACCAGCAGCCTCGGACTAGCGGGGGCCACCAATGAGCAGTTCTTC.